This TCR beta chain was identified in a study of T cells in Graves' hyperthyroidism and ophthalmopathy. Study-level results: Most thyroid-expanded clonotypes above 0.001 were also found in blood.

There were TCR beta CDR3 regions amplified from RNA transcripts. HTBI primers were the set used in a first-round RT-PCR of the TCR CDR3. One entry per CDR3 protein, called by TCRdb with MiXCR from the multiplex PCR reads. The data show about 740,000 distinct CDR3 sequences, 12% to 15% seen once. The CDR3 contains 18 residues. Germline CDR1 is MNHNS and CDR2 is SASEGT. With 7 bases clipped from V and 6 bases from J, the junction kept 18 bases outside the gene matches. About this clonotype: Its antigen is currently unknown. A much larger clone differs from this one at a single base, so this may be a read error.

The chain employs TRBV6-1 and TRBJ2-7; 13 bases are shared with TRBD2. What was sequenced was blood. The receptor was isolated from a woman younger than 35 with Graves' hyperthyroidism. The CDR3 DNA is TGTGCCAGCACTAAACGGGGTGCCGGGACTAGCGGGATCCGCGAGCAGTACTTC. Its protein is CASTKRGAGTSGIREQYF.